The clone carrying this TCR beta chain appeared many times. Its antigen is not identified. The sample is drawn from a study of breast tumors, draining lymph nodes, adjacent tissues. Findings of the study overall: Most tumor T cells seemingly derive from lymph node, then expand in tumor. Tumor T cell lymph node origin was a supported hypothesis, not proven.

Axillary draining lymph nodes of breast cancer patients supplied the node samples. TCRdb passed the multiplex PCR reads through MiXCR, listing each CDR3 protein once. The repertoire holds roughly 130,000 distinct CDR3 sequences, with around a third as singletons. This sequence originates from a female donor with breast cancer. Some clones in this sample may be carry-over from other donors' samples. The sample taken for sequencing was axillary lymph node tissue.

The CDR3 nucleotides are TGTGCCAGCAACCCTCAGGGAGGAAACAATCAGCCCCAGCATTTT. Translating gives CASNPQGGNNQPQHF. V and J are TRBV6-2 or TRBV6-3 and TRBJ1-5; a weak D match, TRBD1 (5 bases). CDR3 length: 15 residues. Germline V gene lookup returns CDR1 MNHEY and CDR2 SVGEGT. Trimming cost V 7 bases and J 3 bases, with 16 bases left between them.